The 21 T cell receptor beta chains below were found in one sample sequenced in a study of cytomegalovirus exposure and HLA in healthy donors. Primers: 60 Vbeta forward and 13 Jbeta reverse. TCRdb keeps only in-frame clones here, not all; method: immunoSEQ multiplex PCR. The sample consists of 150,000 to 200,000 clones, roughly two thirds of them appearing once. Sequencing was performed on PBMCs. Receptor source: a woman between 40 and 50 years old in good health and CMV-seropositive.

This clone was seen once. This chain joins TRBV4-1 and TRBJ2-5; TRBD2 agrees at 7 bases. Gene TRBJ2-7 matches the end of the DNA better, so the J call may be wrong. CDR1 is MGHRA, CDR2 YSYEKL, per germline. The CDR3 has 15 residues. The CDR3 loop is CASSPKEGGGGEQYF. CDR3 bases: TGCGCCAGCAGCCCTAAGGAAGGTGGGGGGGGCGAGCAGTACTTC.

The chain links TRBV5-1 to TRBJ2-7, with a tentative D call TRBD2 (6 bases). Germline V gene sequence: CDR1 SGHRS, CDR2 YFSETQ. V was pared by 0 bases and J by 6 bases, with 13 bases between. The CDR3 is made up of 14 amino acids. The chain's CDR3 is CASSLDGGSGEQYF. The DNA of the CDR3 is TGCGCCAGCAGCTTGGATGGGGGTAGCGGCGAGCAGTACTTC.

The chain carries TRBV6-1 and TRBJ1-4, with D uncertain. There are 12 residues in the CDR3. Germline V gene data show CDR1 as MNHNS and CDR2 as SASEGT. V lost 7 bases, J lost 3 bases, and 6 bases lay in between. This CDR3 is CASKRANEKLFF. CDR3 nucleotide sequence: TGTGCCAGCAAGAGGGCTAATGAAAAACTGTTTTTT.

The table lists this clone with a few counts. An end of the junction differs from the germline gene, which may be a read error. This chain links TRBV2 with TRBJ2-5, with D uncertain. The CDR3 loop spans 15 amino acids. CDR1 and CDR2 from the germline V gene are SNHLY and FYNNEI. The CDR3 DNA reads TGTGCCAGCAGCGAAGGTGAACTGCGCAGGGAGACCCAGTACTTC. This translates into CASSEGELRRETQYF.

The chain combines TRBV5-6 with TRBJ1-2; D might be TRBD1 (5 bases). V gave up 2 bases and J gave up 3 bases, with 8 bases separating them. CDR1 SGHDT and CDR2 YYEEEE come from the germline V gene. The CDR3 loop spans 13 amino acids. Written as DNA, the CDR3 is TGTGCCAGCAGCTTCCAGGGTGACTATGGCTACACCTTC. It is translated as CASSFQGDYGYTF.

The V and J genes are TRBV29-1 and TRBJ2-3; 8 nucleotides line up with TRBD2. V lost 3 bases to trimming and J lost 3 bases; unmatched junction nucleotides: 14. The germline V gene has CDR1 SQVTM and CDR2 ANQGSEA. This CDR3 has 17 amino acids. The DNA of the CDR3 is TGCAGCGTTGAGGGGAGTAGCGGGGACCTGAATACAGATACGCAGTATTTT. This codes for CSVEGSSGDLNTDTQYF.

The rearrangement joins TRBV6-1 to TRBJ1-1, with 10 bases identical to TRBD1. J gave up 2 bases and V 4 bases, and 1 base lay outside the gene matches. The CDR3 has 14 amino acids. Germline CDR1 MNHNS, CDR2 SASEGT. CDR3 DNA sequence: TGTGCCAGCAGTGGGACAGGGGGTAACACTGAAGCTTTCTTT. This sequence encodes CASSGTGGNTEAFF.

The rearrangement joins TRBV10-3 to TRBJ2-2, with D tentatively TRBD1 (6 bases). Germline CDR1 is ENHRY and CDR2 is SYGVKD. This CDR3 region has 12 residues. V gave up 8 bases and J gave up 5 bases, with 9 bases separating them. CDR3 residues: CAIGGQTGELFF. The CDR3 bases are TGTGCCATCGGGGGCCAGACCGGGGAGCTGTTTTTT.

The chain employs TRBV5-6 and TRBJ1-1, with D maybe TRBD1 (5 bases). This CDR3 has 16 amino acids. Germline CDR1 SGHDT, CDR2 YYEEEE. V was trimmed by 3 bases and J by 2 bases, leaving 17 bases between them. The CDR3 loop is CASSWGDLGSNTEAFF. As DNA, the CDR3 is TGTGCCAGCAGCTGGGGGGACCTGGGCTCTAACACTGAAGCTTTCTTT.

The CDR3 loop is CASSRDRDSYNEQFF. CDR3 sequence (DNA): TGTGCCAGCAGTCGGGACAGGGACTCCTACAATGAGCAGTTCTTC. V and J are TRBV14 and TRBJ2-1; 9 bases are shared with TRBD1. CDR3 length: 15 residues. Losses at the gene ends were 6 bases for V and 0 bases for J; bases not matched to a gene: 3. Germline CDR1 SGHDN, CDR2 FVKESK.

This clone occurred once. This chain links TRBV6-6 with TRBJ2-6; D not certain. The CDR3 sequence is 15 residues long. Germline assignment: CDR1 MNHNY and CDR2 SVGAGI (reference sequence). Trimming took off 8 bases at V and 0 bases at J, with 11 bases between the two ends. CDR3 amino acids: CASEAPASGANVLTF. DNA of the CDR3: TGTGCCAGCGAGGCCCCAGCCTCTGGGGCCAACGTCCTGACTTTC.

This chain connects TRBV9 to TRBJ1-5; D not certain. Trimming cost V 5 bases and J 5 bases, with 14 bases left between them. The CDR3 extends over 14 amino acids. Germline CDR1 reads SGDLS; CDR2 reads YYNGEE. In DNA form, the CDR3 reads TGTGCCAGCAGTCCACAAGGAGATCATCAGCCCCAGCATTTT. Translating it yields CASSPQGDHQPQHF.

The CDR3 bases are TGTGCCAGCAGCGTTTACCCCGGGACAGGGGGCGTTACCGGGGAGCTGTTTTTT. It is translated as CASSVYPGTGGVTGELFF. This chain links TRBV9 with TRBJ2-2; 12 nucleotides agree with TRBD1. Germline V gene lookup returns CDR1 SGDLS and CDR2 YYNGEE. Unmatched junction bases numbered 10, after V lost 2 bases and J lost 5 bases. The CDR3 loop spans 18 amino acids.

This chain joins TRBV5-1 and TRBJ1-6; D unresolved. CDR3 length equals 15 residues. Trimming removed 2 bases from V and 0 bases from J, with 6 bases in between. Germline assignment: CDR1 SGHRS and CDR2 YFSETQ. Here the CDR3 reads CASSLRSSYNSPLHF. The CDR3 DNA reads TGCGCCAGCAGCTTACGGAGCTCCTATAATTCACCCCTCCACTTT.

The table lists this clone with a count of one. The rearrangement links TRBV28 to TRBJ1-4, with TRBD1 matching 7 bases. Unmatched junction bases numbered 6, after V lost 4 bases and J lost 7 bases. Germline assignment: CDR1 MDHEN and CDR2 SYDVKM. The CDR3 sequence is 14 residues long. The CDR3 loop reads CASSSLGGTEKLFF. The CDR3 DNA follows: TGTGCCAGCAGTTCGCTAGGGGGCACTGAAAAACTGTTTTTT.

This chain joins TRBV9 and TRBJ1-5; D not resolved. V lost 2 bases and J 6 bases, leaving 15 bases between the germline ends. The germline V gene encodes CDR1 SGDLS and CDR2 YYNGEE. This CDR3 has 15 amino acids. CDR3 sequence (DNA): TGTGCCAGCAGCGTTGAGGGAGGGTATGGTCAGCCCCAGCATTTT. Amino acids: CASSVEGGYGQPQHF.

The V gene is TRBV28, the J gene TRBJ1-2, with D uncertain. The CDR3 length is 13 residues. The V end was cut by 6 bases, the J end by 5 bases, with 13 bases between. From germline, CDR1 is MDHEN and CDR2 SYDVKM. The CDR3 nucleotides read TGTGCCAGCAGCCCGGGAGTGCGGTATGGCTACACCTTC. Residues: CASSPGVRYGYTF.

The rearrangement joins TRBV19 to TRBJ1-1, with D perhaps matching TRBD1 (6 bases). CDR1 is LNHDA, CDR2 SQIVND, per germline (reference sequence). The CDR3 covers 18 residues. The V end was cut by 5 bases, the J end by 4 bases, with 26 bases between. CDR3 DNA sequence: TGTGCCAGTAGTGGGATAGGGGGGGCGTCGGATCTTTTCACTGAAGCTTTCTTT. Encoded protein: CASSGIGGASDLFTEAFF.

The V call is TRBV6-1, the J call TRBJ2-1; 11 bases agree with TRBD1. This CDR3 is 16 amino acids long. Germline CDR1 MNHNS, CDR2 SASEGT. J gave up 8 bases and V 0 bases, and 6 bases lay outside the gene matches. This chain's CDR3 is CASSEAGTGGKDEQFF. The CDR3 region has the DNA TGTGCCAGCAGTGAAGCCGGGACAGGGGGAAAGGATGAGCAGTTCTTC.

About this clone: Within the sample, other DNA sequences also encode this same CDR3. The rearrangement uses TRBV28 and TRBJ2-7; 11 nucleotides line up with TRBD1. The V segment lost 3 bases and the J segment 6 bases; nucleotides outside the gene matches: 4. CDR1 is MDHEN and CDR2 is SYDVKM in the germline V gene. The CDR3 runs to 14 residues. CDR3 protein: CASSFRDRGSEQYF. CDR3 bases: TGTGCCAGCAGTTTTCGGGACAGGGGGTCCGAGCAGTACTTC.

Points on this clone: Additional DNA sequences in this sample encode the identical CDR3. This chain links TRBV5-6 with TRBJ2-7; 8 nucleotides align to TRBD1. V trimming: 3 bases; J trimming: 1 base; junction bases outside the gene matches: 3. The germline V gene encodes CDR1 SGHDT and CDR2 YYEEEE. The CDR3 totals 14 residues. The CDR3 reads CASSSGGGSYEQYF. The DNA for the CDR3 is TGTGCCAGCAGCTCAGGGGGCGGTTCCTACGAGCAGTACTTC.